This T cell receptor beta chain was captured in a study of T cell changes during pregnancy in multiple sclerosis. Germline values: CDR1 MNHNS, CDR2 SASEGT. The CDR3 is made up of 15 amino acids. V was pared by 6 bases and J by 8 bases, with 10 bases of the junction left unmatched. This clone turned up a few times. This table comes from immunoSEQ multiplex PCR, and its TCRdb copy is limited to in-frame clones, with some not included. Seen here are approximately 28,000 clones, 92% observed once, and the top ten hold under 5%. The J gene is TRBJ1-4, the V gene TRBV6-1, with 9 bases that match TRBD1. The receptor was isolated from a female donor in good health, enrolled as a control in a pregnancy study. Sequencing used peripheral blood, obtained in the first trimester of pregnancy. The CDR3 loop is CASRHTGGGGEKLFF. The CDR3 nucleotides are TGTGCCAGCAGACATACAGGGGGCGGGGGGGAAAAACTGTTTTTT.